These T cell receptor beta chains were read from a single sample in a study of cytomegalovirus exposure and HLA in healthy donors. Sequenced by immunoSEQ multiplex PCR; TCRdb stores in-frame clones only, minus some. The sample comprises some 97,000 clones, 70% to 80% of which are singletons, and 4.1% rests with the top ten. Sequenced input: PBMCs. The receptors come from a female donor in good health and CMV-seropositive. Each CDR3 is given with its conserved first and last residue. Fields, in order: D gene, V gene, J gene, CDR3 protein. D genes are given only for firm matches.

>TRBD2|TRBV6-5|TRBJ2-7
CASNLAGGPYEQYF
>NA|TRBV15|TRBJ1-5
CATSGRVDQPQHF
>TRBD1|TRBV9|TRBJ2-2
CASSVGGTGLKAGELFF
>NA|TRBV5-1|TRBJ2-7
CASSFSEGIYEQYF
>TRBD1|TRBV28|TRBJ2-5
CASSFPTGTQETQYF
>TRBD1|TRBV7-2|TRBJ2-6
CASSSRTGYRAGANVLTF
>NA|TRBV27|TRBJ1-2
CASSYSTGNSGGYTF
>TRBD1|TRBV19|TRBJ2-5
CASTGTGGTQYF
>TRBD1|TRBV7-2|TRBJ1-3
CASSLIPAGGGNTIYF
>TRBD1|TRBV6-5|TRBJ2-3
CASSSIGTVTDTQYF
>TRBD1|TRBV6-1|TRBJ1-2
CASSRTGRGSGGYTF
>NA|TRBV21-1|TRBJ2-2
CASSPGTSGGAYSNTGELFF
>NA|TRBV11-2|TRBJ1-2
CASSDTPRGHGYTF
>TRBD2|TRBV12-5|TRBJ2-1
CASVRSSGSVSYNEQFF
>TRBD1|TRBV27|TRBJ2-7
CASSPAGTGLYEQYF
>TRBD2|TRBV5-1|TRBJ2-1
CASSLATSGKGNEQFF
>TRBD2|TRBV5-1|TRBJ2-2
CASSSGLAPGELFF
>NA|TRBV7-2|TRBJ2-2
CASRSSGKTGELFF
>NA|TRBV5-1|TRBJ2-1
CASSLEEGGNEQFF
>TRBD1|TRBV5-1|TRBJ1-4
CASSPTGTQEKLFF
>NA|TRBV28|TRBJ1-1
CASSPHRTNTEAFF
>NA|TRBV27|TRBJ1-2
CAWRENYGYTF
>TRBD2|TRBV5-1|TRBJ2-1
CASSLGTGTSGNEQFF
>TRBD2|TRBV27|TRBJ2-2
CASSLRLAVYTGELFF
>NA|TRBV6-6|TRBJ2-3
CASKGGTSTDTQYF
>TRBD1|TRBV10-1|TRBJ1-1
CASSDGTGGVGTEAFF
>NA|TRBV6-4|TRBJ2-7
CASSDQYEQYF
>TRBD1|TRBV13|TRBJ2-5
CASSLGGTGERTQYF
>TRBD1|TRBV7-9|TRBJ1-1
CASSLADRGWTEAFF
>NA|TRBV19|TRBJ2-1
CASSIGGLVGEQFF
>TRBD2|TRBV5-1|TRBJ2-3
CASSGGLAGGGTDTQYF
>NA|TRBV18|TRBJ1-2
CASSPRDSTTGGYTF
>TRBD2|TRBV7-2|TRBJ2-5
CASSLALAGGRYQETQYF
>TRBD1|TRBV27|TRBJ1-1
CASRGTGGKEHEAFF
>NA|TRBV10-2|TRBJ1-2
CASGILNYGYTF
>NA|TRBV15|TRBJ1-2
CATSREGDYGYTF
>TRBD2|TRBV15|TRBJ2-3
CATSRVEVAGDTQYF
>TRBD2|TRBV19|TRBJ2-7
CASSIAGGYEQYF
>NA|TRBV19|TRBJ1-2
CASSIAQGYGYTF
>NA|TRBV4-2|TRBJ2-6
CASSQDPPISSASGANGLTF